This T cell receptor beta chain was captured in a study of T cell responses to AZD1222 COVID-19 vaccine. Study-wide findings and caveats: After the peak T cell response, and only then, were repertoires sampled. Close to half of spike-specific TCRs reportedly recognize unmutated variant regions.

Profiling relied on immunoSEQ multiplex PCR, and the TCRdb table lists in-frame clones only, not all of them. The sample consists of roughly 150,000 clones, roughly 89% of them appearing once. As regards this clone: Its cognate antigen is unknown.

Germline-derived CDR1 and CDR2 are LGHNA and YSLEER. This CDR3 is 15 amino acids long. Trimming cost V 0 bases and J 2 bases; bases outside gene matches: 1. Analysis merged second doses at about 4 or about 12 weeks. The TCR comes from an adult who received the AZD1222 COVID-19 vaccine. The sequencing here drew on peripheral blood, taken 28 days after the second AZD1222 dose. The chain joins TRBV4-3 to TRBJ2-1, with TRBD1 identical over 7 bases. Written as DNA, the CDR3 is TGCGCCAGCAGCCAAGAAAGGGGGCCCTACAATGAGCAGTTCTTC. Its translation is CASSQERGPYNEQFF.